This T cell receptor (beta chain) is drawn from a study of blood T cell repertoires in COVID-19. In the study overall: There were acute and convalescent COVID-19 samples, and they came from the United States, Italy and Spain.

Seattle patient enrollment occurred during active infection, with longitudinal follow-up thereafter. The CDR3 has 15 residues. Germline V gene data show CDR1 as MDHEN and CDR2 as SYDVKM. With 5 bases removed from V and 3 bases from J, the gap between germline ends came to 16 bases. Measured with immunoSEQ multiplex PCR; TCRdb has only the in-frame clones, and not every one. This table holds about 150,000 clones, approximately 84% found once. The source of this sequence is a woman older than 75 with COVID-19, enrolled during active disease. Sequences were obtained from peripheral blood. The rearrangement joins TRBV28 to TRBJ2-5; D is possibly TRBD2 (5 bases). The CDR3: CASSGPRGLEETQYF. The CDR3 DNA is TGTGCCAGCAGTGGCCCGCGCGGGCTGGAAGAGACCCAGTACTTC.